Listed below are T cell receptor beta chains from one sample, sequenced in a study of T-cell reconstitution after alpha-beta-depleted transplantation in children. MiXCR, run by TCRdb on the PCR reads, gives a single entry per CDR3 protein. The sample includes just over 350,000 distinct CDR3 sequences, less than 15% seen only once; the top ten take over 3.5%. The specimen comprised PBMCs, sampled from the stem cell graft. The receptors derive from a human donor who donated a stem cell graft to a child with Fanconi anemia. The CDR3 runs from the conserved cysteine through the conserved F or W. A D gene is named only where the DNA matches it firmly. A row's size may be missing; if present it is once, few, many or a size class.

cdr3_nt | cdr3_aa | v_call | clone_size | d_call | j_call
TGCAGTGCTAGACGGGTCGGTGACACCGGGGAGCTGTTTTTT | CSARRVGDTGELFF | TRBV20-1 | many | NA | TRBJ2-2
TGCAGTGCCGGGACAGGGGCTACTGAAGCTTTCTTT | CSAGTGATEAFF | TRBV20-1 | once | TRBD1 | TRBJ1-1
TGTGCCAGCAGACATCTAGCGGGGGTTTACAATGAGCAGTTCTTC | CASRHLAGVYNEQFF | TRBV6-1 | NA | TRBD2 | TRBJ2-1
TGCGCCAGCAGCCTGGAGCCAGTCTCTGGAAACACCATATATTTT | CASSLEPVSGNTIYF | TRBV5-1 | many | NA | TRBJ1-3
TGTGCCAGCAGTATCGGGGACAGCTGGGCCCCCTACGAGCAGTACTTC | CASSIGDSWAPYEQYF | TRBV27 | once | TRBD1 | TRBJ2-7
TGCAGTGCTCCGGACAGGGTACAAGAGACCCAGTACTTC | CSAPDRVQETQYF | TRBV20-1 | NA | TRBD1 | TRBJ2-5
TGCAGTGCTAGAGATCGGTCAGTCTCGAGCGCTGAAGCTTTCTTT | CSARDRSVSSAEAFF | TRBV20-1 | few | NA | TRBJ1-1
TGTGCCAGCTCAGCTCTACAGGGGAGGACAGATACGCAGTATTTT | CASSALQGRTDTQYF | TRBV18 | many | NA | TRBJ2-3
TGTGCCAGCAAGGGCAGCAATCAGCCCCAGCATTTT | CASKGSNQPQHF | TRBV12-3/TRBV12-4 | many | NA | TRBJ1-5
TGTGCCAGCAGTATACAGGGGGGAACAAGGCTATTGCCCCAGCATTTT | CASSIQGGTRLLPQHF | TRBV6-2/TRBV6-3 | NA | TRBD1 | TRBJ1-5
TGTGCCAGCAGTTTTCAGAAAGGCTACACCTTC | CASSFQKGYTF | TRBV12-3/TRBV12-4 | NA | NA | TRBJ1-2
TGTGCCAGCAGTCCGGCGGGGGCGGGGGGATACAATGAGCAGTTCTTC | CASSPAGAGGYNEQFF | TRBV27 | few | TRBD2 | TRBJ2-1
TGTGCCAGCAGCGCCGGTAAGGTAGAAAATCAGCCCCAGCATTTT | CASSAGKVENQPQHF | TRBV2 | NA | NA | TRBJ1-5
TGTGCCAGCAGCCAAGAAATACGTAAATCGCAAGAGACCCAGTACTTC | CASSQEIRKSQETQYF | TRBV14 | many | NA | TRBJ2-5
TGTGCCAGCAGCGTAGTGGGTTTTGGCACTGAAGCTTTCTTT | CASSVVGFGTEAFF | TRBV9 | few | NA | TRBJ1-1
TGTGCCAGCAGCTTGCGTGCCGGGGGTAATGAAAAACTGTTTTTT | CASSLRAGGNEKLFF | TRBV5-4 | NA | NA | TRBJ1-4
TGCGCCAGCAGCCAAGATAGGAGGGACACTGAAGCTTTCTTT | CASSQDRRDTEAFF | TRBV4-1 | few | NA | TRBJ1-1
TGTGCCATCAGCGAGGGGACTAGCGGAGGACCTAGCACAGATACGCAGTATTTT | CAISEGTSGGPSTDTQYF | TRBV10-3 | NA | TRBD2 | TRBJ2-3
TGTGCCAGCAGCCCCTTAGGCGGGGGGCCGACCAGTGAGCAGTTCTTC | CASSPLGGGPTSEQFF | TRBV3-1 | NA | TRBD2 | TRBJ2-1
TGTGCCAGCACCCCGGACAGGGTCTTTATGAATGAGCAGTTCTTC | CASTPDRVFMNEQFF | TRBV12-3/TRBV12-4 | NA | TRBD1 | TRBJ2-1
TGTGCCACCGAAAGCGGGGGTGGTGAGACCCAGTACTTC | CATESGGGETQYF | TRBV15 | few | TRBD2 | TRBJ2-5
TGTGCCAGCAGCGATCGGACAGCTTTAGGAGGCTACACCTTC | CASSDRTALGGYTF | TRBV3-1 | NA | NA | TRBJ1-2
TGTGCCAGCAGCTTGGATGGATTCTACACCTTC | CASSLDGFYTF | TRBV5-4 | NA | NA | TRBJ1-2
TGTGCCAGCTCACCTCCGACAGGGGGAAACAATTCACCCCTCCACTTT | CASSPPTGGNNSPLHF | TRBV18 | few | TRBD1 | TRBJ1-6
TGCAGCGTTGGAGGAAGGGCTAATAGCGAGGGATCCAATGAGCAGTTCTTC | CSVGGRANSEGSNEQFF | TRBV29-1 | NA | NA | TRBJ2-1
TGTGCCAGCAGCCCCGGCAGGGTGTCAAGCAATCAGCCCCAGCATTTT | CASSPGRVSSNQPQHF | TRBV5-5 | NA | NA | TRBJ1-5
TGTGCCACCAGTGATCGACGCGAACAGGGGGCGAAGGCAGATACGCAGTATTTT | CATSDRREQGAKADTQYF | TRBV24-1 | NA | TRBD1 | TRBJ2-3